This T cell receptor (beta chain) stems from a study of cytomegalovirus exposure and HLA in healthy donors. Study overall: Unique TCRs from HLA-typed donors, roughly 89 million of them, were held in an early data release.

In the case of this clone: What it recognizes is unknown.

Study-wide results and caveats: A missense DCLRE1C variant was associated with V- and J-gene trimming of TCR beta chains in a later analysis, and an independent cohort replicated the association. There were a few CMV-associated chains whose specificity for CMV antigens was confirmed in vitro.

Both 60 Vbeta primers and 13 Jbeta primers went into the PCR. The protocol was immunoSEQ multiplex PCR, while the TCRdb copy is restricted to in-frame clones and leaves out a portion. Here the sample spans around 130,000 clones, about 80% being singletons. The V gene end was trimmed by 4 bases and the J gene end by 3 bases; junction bases not matched to a gene: 6. The CDR3 is made up of 14 amino acids. Germline V CDR1 and CDR2: LNHDA, SQIVND (reference sequence). The chain couples TRBV19 to TRBJ2-7, with 7 bases that match TRBD1. The receptor was derived from a woman younger than 35 in good health and CMV-seronegative. Sequenced sample: PBMCs. CDR3 DNA sequence: TGTGCCAGTAGTAGCCCGGGACAGAACTACGAGCAGTACTTC. Encoded protein: CASSSPGQNYEQYF.